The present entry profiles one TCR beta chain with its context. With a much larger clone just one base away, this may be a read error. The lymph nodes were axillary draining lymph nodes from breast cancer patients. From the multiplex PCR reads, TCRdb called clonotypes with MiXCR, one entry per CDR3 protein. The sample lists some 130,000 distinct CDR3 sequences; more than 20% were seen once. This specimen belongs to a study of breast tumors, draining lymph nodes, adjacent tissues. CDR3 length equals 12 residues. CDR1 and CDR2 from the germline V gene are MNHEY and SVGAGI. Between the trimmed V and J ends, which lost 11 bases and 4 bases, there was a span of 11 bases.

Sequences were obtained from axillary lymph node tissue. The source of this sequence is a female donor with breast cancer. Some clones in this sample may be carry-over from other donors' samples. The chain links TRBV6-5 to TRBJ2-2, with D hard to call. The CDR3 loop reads CAARLSTGELFF. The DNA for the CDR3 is TGTGCCGCCCGCCTGTCCACCGGGGAGCTGTTTTTT.